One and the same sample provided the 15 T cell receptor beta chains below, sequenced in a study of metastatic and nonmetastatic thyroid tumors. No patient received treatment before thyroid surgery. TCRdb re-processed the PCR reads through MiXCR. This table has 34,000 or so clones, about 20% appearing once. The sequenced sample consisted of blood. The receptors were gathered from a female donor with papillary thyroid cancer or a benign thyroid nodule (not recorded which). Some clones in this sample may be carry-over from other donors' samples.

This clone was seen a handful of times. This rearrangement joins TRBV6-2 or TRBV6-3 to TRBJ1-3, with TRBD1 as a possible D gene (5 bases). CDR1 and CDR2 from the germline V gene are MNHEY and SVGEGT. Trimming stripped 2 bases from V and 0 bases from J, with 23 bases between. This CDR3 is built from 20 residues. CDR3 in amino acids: CASSYPTPGHPNHSGNTIYF. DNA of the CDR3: TGTGCCAGCAGTTACCCCACCCCCGGACACCCGAACCACTCTGGAAACACCATATATTTT.

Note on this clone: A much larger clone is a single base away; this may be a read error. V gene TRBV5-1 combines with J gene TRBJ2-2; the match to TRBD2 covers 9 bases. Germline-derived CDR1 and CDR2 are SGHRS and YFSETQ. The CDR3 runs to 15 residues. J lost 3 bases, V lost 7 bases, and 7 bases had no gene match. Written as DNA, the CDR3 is TGCGCCAGCGAAAACGGGACTAGCCACACCGGGGAGCTGTTTTTT. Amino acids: CASENGTSHTGELFF. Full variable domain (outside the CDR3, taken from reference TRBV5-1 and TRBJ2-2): KAGVTQTPRYLIKTRGQQVTLSCSPISGHRSVSWYQQTPGQGLQFLFEYFSETQRNKGNFPGRFSGRQFSNSRSEMNVSTLELGDSALYLCASENGTSHTGELFFGEGSRLTVL.

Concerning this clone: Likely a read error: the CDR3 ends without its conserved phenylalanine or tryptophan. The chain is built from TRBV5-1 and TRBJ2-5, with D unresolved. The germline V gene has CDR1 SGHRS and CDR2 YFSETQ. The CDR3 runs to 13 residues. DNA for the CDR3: TGCGCCAGCGAGCCCACTCTCCGAGAGAGCCAGTACCTC. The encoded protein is CASEPTLRESQYL.

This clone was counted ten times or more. The DNA of the CDR3 is TGCAGCGTTTACGCAGGGGTTGCCTACGAGCAGTACTTC. This codes for CSVYAGVAYEQYF. The rearrangement uses TRBV29-1 and TRBJ2-7, with D maybe TRBD1 (6 bases). Germline loops: CDR1 SQVTM, CDR2 ANQGSEA. The CDR3 length is 13 residues. The ends were cut back, 5 bases at V and 2 bases at J, with 13 bases in the middle.

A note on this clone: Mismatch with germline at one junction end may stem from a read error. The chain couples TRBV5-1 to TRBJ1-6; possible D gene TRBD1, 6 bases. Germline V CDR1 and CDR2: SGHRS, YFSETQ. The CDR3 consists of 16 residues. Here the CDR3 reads CASSLGQGISSSPVLF. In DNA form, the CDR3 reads TGCGCCAGCAGCTTGGGGCAGGGGATTTCAAGTTCACCGGTCCTCTTT. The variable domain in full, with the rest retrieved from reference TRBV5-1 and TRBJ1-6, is KAGVTQTPRYLIKTRGQQVTLSCSPISGHRSVSWYQQTPGQGLQFLFEYFSETQRNKGNFPGRFSGRQFSNSRSEMNVSTLELGDSALYLCASSLGQGISSSPVLFGNGTRLTVT.

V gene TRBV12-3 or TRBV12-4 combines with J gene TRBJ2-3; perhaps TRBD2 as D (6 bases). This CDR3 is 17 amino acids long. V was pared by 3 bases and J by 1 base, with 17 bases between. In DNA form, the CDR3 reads TGTGCCAGCAGTTTTCTCCAAGGAGGGTCGGGCACAGATACGCAGTATTTT. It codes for CASSFLQGGSGTDTQYF.

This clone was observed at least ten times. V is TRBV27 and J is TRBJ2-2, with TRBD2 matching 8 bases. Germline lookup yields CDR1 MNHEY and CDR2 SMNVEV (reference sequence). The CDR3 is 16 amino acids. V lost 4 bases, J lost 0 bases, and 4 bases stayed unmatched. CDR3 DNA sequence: TGTGCCAGCAGTTCGGGTAGCGGGGCGAACACCGGGGAGCTGTTTTTT. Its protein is CASSSGSGANTGELFF.

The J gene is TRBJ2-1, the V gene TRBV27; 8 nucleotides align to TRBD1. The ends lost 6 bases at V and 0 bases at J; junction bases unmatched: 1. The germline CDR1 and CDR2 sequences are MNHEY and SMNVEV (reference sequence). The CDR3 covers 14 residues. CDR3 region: CASRDRGSYNEQFF. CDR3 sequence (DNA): TGTGCCAGCAGAGACAGGGGCTCCTACAATGAGCAGTTCTTC.

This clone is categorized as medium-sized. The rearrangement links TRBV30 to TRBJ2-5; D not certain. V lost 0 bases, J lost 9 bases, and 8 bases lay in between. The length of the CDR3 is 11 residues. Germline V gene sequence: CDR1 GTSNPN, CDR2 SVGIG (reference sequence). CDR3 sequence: CAWSVGRAQYF. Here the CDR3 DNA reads TGTGCCTGGAGTGTAGGCCGGGCCCAGTACTTC.

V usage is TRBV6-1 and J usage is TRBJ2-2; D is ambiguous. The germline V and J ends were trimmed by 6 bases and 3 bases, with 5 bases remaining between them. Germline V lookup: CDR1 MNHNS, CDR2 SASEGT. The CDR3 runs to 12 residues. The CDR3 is CASRGYTGELFF. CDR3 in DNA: TGTGCCAGCAGGGGATACACCGGGGAGCTGTTTTTT.

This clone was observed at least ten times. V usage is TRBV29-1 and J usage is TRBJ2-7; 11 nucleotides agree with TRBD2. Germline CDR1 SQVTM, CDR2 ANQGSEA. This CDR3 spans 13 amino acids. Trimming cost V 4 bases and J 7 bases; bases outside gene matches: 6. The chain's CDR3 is CSVVAGGPREQYF. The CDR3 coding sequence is TGCAGCGTTGTAGCGGGGGGGCCGCGGGAGCAGTACTTC.

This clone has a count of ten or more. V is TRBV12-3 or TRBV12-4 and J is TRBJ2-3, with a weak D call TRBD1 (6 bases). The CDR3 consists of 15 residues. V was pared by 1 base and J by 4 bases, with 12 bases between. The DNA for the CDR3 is TGTGCCAGCAGTTTAGGCCAGGGGAAATCAGATACGCAGTATTTT. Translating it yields CASSLGQGKSDTQYF.

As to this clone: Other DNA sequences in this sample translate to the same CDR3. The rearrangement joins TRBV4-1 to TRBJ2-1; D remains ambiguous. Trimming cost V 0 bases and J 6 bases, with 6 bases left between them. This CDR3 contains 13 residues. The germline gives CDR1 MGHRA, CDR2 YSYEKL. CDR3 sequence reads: CASSQDYLNEQFF. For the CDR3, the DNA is TGCGCCAGCAGCCAAGATTACCTCAATGAGCAGTTCTTC.

For the CDR3, the DNA is TGTGCCTGGAGACAGGGGTCTTGTGCAACTAATGAAAAACTGTTTTTT. Encoded protein: CAWRQGSCATNEKLFF. The chain is built from TRBV30 and TRBJ1-4, with TRBD1 matching over 7 bases. V shed 3 bases, J shed 0 bases, and the junction held 7 bases outside the gene matches. This CDR3 region has 16 residues. Germline CDR1 GTSNPN, CDR2 SVGIG (reference sequence).

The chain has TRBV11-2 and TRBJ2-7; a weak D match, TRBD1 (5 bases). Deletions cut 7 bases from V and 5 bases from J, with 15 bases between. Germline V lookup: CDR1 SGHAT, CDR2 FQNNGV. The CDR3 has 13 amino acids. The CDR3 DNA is TGTGCCAGCAAAGGGGTAGGAATCCACGAGCAGTACTTC. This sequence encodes CASKGVGIHEQYF.